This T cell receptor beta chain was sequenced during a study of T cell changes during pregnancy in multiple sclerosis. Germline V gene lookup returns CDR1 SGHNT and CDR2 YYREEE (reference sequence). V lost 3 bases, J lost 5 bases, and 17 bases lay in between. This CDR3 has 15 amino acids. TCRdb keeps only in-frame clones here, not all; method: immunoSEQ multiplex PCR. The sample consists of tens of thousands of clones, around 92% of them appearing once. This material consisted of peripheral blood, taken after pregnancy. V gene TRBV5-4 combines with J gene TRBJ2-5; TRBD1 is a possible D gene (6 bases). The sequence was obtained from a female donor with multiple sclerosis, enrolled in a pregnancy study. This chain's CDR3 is CASSSPGENGETQYF. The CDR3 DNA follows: TGTGCCAGCAGCTCCCCAGGGGAAAATGGGGAGACCCAGTACTTC.